This record covers a single TCR beta chain. Its antigen is undetermined. Profiled with immunoSEQ multiplex PCR; TCRdb holds only in-frame clones, not every one. The sample has 150,000 to 250,000 clones; about nine tenths are singletons. The data belong to a study of T cell responses to AZD1222 COVID-19 vaccine. Study-wide points: The study identified only six AZD1222 recipients as seropositive at baseline.

The TCR sequence derives from an adult who received the AZD1222 COVID-19 vaccine. The sequencing here drew on peripheral blood, taken 28 days after the second AZD1222 dose.

In nucleotides, the CDR3 is TGTGCCACCTCGACGGGTCCAACCTACGAGCAGTACTTC. Translating it yields CATSTGPTYEQYF. The chain couples TRBV21-1 to TRBJ2-7; the table's TRBD2 call for D was not verified on the DNA. TRBV21-1 is noted as a pseudogene. The CDR3 has 13 residues.